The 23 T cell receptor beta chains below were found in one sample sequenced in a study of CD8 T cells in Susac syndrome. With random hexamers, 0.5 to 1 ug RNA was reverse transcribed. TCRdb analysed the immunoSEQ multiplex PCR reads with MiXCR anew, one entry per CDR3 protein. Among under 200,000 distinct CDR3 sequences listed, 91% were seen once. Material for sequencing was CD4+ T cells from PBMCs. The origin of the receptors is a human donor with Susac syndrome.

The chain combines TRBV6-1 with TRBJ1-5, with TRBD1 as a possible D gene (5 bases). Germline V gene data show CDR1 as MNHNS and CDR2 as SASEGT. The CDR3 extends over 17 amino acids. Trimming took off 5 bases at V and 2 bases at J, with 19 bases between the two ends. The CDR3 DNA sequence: TGTGCCAGCAGTCGAGACTTAAGGGGACTGGGCAATCAGCCCCAGCATTTT. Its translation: CASSRDLRGLGNQPQHF.

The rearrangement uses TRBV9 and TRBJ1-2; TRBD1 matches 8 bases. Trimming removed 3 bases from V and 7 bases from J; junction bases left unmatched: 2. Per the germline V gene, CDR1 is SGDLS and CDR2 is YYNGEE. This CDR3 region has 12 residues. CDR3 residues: CASSADRGGYTF. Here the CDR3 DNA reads TGTGCCAGCAGCGCCGACAGGGGTGGCTACACCTTC.

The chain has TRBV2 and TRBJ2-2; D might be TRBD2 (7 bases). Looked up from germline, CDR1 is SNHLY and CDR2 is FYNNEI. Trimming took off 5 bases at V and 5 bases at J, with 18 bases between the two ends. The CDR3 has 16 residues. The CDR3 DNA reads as TGTGCCAGCAGTCCACGGGGGGCCCCGGGGACCGGGGAGCTGTTTTTT. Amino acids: CASSPRGAPGTGELFF.

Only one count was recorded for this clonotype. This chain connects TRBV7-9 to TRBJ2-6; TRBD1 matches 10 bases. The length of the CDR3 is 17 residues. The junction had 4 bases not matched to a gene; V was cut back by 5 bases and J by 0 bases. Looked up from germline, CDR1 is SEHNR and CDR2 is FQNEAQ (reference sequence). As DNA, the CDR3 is TGTGCCAGCAGCCCGGACAGGGGGAGCTCTGGGGCCAACGTCCTGACTTTC. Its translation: CASSPDRGSSGANVLTF.

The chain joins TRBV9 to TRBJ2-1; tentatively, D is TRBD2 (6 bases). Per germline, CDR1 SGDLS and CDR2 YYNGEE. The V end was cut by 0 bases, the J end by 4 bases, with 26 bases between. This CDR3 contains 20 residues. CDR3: CASSVGLVGSFSGRYNEQFF. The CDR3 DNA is TGTGCCAGCAGCGTAGGGCTAGTTGGTTCTTTCAGCGGGCGATACAATGAGCAGTTCTTC.

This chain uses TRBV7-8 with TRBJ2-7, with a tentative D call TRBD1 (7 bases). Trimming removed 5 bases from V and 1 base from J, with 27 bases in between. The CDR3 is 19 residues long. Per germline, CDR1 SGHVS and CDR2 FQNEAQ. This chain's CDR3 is CASSPYWRGRSEKSYEQYF. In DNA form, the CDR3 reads TGTGCCAGCAGCCCCTATTGGAGGGGGCGTAGCGAGAAATCCTACGAGCAGTACTTC.

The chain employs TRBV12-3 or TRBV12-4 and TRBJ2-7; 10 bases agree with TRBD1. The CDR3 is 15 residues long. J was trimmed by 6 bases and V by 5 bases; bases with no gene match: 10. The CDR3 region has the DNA TGTGCCAGCAGTCTAAGACAGGGGGCGCAGGGCGAGCAGTACTTC. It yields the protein CASSLRQGAQGEQYF.

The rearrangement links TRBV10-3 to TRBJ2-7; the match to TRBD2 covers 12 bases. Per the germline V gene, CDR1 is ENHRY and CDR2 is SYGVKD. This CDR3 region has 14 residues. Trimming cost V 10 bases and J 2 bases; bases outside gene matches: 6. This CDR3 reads CATQTSGGAYEQYF. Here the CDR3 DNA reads TGTGCCACCCAGACTAGCGGGGGAGCCTACGAGCAGTACTTC.

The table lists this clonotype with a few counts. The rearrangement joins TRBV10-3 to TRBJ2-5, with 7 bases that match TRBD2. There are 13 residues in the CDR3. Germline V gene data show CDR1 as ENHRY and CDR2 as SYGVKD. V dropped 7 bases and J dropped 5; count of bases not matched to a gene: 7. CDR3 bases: TGTGCCATCATGGGAGGGCAGTGGGAGACCCAGTACTTC. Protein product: CAIMGGQWETQYF.

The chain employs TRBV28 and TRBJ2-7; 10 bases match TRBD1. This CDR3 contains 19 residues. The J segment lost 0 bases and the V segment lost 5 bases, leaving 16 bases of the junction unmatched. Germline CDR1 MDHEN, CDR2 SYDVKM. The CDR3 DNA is TGTGCCAGCAGTCCCCGGTGGACAGGGGGAATCTCTCACTCCTACGAGCAGTACTTC. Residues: CASSPRWTGGISHSYEQYF. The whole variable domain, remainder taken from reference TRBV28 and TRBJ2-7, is DVKVTQSSRYLVKRTGEKVFLECVQDMDHENMFWYRQDPGLGLRLIYFSYDVKMKEKGDIPEGYSVSREKKERFSLILESASTNQTSMYLCASSPRWTGGISHSYEQYFGPGTRLTVT.

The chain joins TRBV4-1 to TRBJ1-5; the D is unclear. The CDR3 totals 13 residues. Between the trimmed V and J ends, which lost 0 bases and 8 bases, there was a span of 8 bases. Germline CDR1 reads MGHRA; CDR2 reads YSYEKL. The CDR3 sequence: CASSQDLMKPQHF. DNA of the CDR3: TGCGCCAGCAGCCAAGATTTGATGAAGCCCCAGCATTTT.

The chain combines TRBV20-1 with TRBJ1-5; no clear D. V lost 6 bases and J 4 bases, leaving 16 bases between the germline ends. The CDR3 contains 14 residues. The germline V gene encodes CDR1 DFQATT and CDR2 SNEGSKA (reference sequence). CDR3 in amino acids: CSANDGSSNQPQHF. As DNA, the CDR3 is TGCAGTGCCAATGACGGATCTTCAAATCAGCCCCAGCATTTT.

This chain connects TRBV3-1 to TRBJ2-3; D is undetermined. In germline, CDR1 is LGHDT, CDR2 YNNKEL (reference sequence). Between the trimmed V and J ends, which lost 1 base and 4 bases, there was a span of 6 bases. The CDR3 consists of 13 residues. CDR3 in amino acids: CASSQGHADTQYF. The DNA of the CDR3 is TGTGCCAGCAGCCAAGGGCATGCAGATACGCAGTATTTT.

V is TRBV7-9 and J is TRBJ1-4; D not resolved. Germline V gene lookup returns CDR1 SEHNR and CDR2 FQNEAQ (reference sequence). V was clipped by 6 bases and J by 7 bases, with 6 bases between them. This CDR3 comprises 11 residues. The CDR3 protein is CASSRSEKLFF. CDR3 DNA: TGTGCCAGCAGTCGGAGTGAAAAACTGTTTTTT.

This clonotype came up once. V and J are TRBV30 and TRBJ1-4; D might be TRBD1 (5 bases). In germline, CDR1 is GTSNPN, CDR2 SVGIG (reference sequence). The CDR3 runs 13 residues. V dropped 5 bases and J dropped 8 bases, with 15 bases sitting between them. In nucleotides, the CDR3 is TGTGCCTGGGGATGGGGGAGAGGCGAAAAACTGTTTTTT. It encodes CAWGWGRGEKLFF. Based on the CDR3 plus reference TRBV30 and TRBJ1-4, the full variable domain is SQTIHQWPATLVQPVGSPLSLECTVEGTSNPNLYWYRQAAGRGLQLLFYSVGIGQISSEVPQNLSASRPQDRQFILSSKKLLLSDSGFYLCAWGWGRGEKLFFGSGTQLSVL.

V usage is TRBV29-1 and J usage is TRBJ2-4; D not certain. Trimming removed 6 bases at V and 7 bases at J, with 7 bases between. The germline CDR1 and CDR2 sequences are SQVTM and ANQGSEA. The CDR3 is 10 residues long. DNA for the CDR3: TGCAGCGTCCGGGTGAACATTCAGTACTTC. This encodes CSVRVNIQYF.

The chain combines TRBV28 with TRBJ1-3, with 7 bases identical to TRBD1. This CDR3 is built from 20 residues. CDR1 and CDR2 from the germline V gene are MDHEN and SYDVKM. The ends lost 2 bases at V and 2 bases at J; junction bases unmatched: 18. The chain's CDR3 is CASSLPMSLPDRATGNTIYF. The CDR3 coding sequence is TGTGCCAGCAGTTTACCGATGTCCCTCCCCGACAGGGCAACTGGAAACACCATATATTTT. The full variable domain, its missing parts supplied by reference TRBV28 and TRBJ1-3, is DVKVTQSSRYLVKRTGEKVFLECVQDMDHENMFWYRQDPGLGLRLIYFSYDVKMKEKGDIPEGYSVSREKKERFSLILESASTNQTSMYLCASSLPMSLPDRATGNTIYFGEGSWLTVV.

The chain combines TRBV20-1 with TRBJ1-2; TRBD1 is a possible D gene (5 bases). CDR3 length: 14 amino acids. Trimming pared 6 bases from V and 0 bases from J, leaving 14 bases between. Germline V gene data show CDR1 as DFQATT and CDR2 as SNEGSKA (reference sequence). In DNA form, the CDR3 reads TGCAGTGCGGGAGGACACGGAGCTAACTATGGCTACACCTTC. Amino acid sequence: CSAGGHGANYGYTF.

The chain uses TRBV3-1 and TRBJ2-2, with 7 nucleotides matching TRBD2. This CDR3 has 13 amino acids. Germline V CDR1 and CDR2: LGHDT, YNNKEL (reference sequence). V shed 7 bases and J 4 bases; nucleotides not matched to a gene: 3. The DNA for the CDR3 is TGTGCCAGCATCCGGGGGGTCACCGGGGAGCTGTTTTTT. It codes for CASIRGVTGELFF.

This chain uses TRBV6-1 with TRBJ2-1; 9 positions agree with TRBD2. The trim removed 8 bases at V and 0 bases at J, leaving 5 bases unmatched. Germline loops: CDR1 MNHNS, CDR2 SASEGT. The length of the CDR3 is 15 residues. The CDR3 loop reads CASFNSGSSYNEQFF. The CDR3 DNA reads TGTGCCAGCTTCAATAGCGGGAGCTCCTACAATGAGCAGTTCTTC.

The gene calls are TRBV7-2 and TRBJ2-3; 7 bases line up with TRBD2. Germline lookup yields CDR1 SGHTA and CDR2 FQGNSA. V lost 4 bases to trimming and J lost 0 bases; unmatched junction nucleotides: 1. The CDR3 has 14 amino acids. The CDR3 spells CASSWTSSTDTQYF. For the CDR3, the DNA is TGTGCCAGCAGCTGGACTAGTAGCACAGATACGCAGTATTTT.

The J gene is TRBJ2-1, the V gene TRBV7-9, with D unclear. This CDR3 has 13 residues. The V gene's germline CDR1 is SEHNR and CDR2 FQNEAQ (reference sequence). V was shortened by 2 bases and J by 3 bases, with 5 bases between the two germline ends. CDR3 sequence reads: CASSLILYNEQFF. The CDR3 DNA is TGTGCCAGCAGCTTAATTCTCTACAATGAGCAGTTCTTC.

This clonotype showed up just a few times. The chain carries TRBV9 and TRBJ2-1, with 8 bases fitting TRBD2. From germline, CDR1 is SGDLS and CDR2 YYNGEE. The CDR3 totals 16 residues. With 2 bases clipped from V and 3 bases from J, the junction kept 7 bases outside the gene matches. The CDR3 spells CASSVQSGGSYNEQFF. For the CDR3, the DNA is TGTGCCAGCAGCGTCCAAAGCGGGGGTAGCTACAATGAGCAGTTCTTC.